The 7 T cell receptor beta chains below all came from one sample that was sequenced in a study of blood T cell repertoires in COVID-19 (dated by TCRdb to the early 2020s). The protocol used for the library was the immunoSEQ multiplex PCR assay. The immuneACCESS repertoire file appears here via TCRdb, limited to in-frame rearrangements. These files lack a portion of the clones; in checked studies, under half of the deficit traces to unresolved V genes, and the cause of the others is not known. In all, the sample holds around 270,000 clones, and around 89% of those were seen once. Around 0.84% of the sample lies in the top ten. The sample consisted of peripheral blood. These receptors came from a man aged 25-40 years with acute or convalescent COVID-19.

The chain joins TRBV27 to TRBJ2-3; the match to TRBD2 covers 8 bases. Germline values: CDR1 MNHEY, CDR2 SMNVEV (reference sequence). The CDR3 is 16 residues long. The trim removed 7 bases at V and 2 bases at J, leaving 11 bases unmatched. CDR3 loop: CASNSLWRGDTDTQYF. The CDR3 coding sequence is TGTGCCAGCAACTCCCTTTGGCGGGGGGACACAGATACGCAGTATTTT.

This chain uses TRBV7-9 with TRBJ1-5; weak D call: TRBD1 (5 bases). Germline V gene lookup returns CDR1 SEHNR and CDR2 FQNEAQ (reference sequence). Trimming removed 5 bases from V and 4 bases from J, with 15 bases in between. The CDR3 consists of 15 residues. This CDR3 reads CASSGGTDFNQPQHF. The CDR3 nucleotides are TGTGCCAGCAGCGGAGGGACGGATTTTAATCAGCCCCAGCATTTT.

The rearrangement links TRBV2 to TRBJ2-2; no clear D gene. V lost 1 base and J lost 2, with 8 bases in between. This CDR3 has 15 amino acids. Germline V lookup: CDR1 SNHLY, CDR2 FYNNEI. The CDR3 here is CASSEVGFNTGELFF. CDR3 sequence (DNA): TGTGCCAGCAGTGAAGTCGGGTTTAACACCGGGGAGCTGTTTTTT.

The chain has TRBV5-1 and TRBJ1-2; D gene unclear. CDR1 is SGHRS, CDR2 YFSETQ, per germline. V was clipped by 5 bases and J by 0 bases, with 5 bases between them. This CDR3 region has 12 residues. For the CDR3, the DNA is TGCGCCAGCAGTATCGCTAACTATGGCTACACCTTC. Protein sequence: CASSIANYGYTF.

This rearrangement joins TRBV5-1 to TRBJ1-1; D uncertain. V gave up 4 bases and J gave up 4 bases, with 11 bases separating them. This CDR3 is 13 amino acids long. CDR1 SGHRS and CDR2 YFSETQ come from the germline V gene. CDR3 in DNA: TGCGCCAGCAGCCGCACACACCTCACTGAAGCTTTCTTT. It translates to CASSRTHLTEAFF.

V is TRBV28 and J is TRBJ2-7; 7 nucleotides match TRBD1. This CDR3 has 14 residues. Germline V gene data show CDR1 as MDHEN and CDR2 as SYDVKM. V lost 4 bases to trimming and J lost 6 bases; unmatched junction nucleotides: 9. This chain's CDR3 is CASSYRQGLGEQYF. CDR3 in DNA: TGTGCCAGCAGTTATCGACAGGGCCTCGGCGAGCAGTACTTC.

On this clone: Germline and junction disagree at one end, which may indicate a read error. The chain employs TRBV7-7 and TRBJ2-3; 8 nucleotides agree with TRBD2. The CDR3 has 15 residues. Germline values: CDR1 SSHAT, CDR2 FNYEAQ (reference sequence). The CDR3 DNA sequence: TGTGCTAGCAGCCGCCAACTAGCGGACACAGATACGCAGTATTTT. It codes for CASSRQLADTDTQYF.